Listed below are T cell receptor beta chains from one sample, sequenced in a study of blood T cell repertoires in COVID-19. Some clones are missing from TCRdb's copy, which holds only in-frame ones; the method was immunoSEQ multiplex PCR. Among about 97,000 clones, around 87% were seen once, and the ten largest hold 15%. Sequencing was done on a sample of peripheral blood. These receptors came from a human donor in a cohort sampled during active COVID-19. Both conserved end residues are part of each CDR3. Each record gives: V gene, CDR3 length, D gene, J gene, clone size, CDR3 DNA, CDR3 protein. The D gene is left open where the match is weak. Clone size is stated in some rows and not others, as once, few, many or a class when expanded.

V gene: TRBV4-1
CDR3 length: 18
D gene: NA
J gene: TRBJ2-1
clone size: NA
CDR3 DNA: TGCGCCAGCAGCCAAGAAATCCAGAGCGGCAGCTCCTACAATGAGCAGTTCTTC
CDR3 protein: CASSQEIQSGSSYNEQFF

V gene: TRBV18
CDR3 length: 14
D gene: NA
J gene: TRBJ2-3
clone size: NA
CDR3 DNA: TGTGCCAGCTCACCGTTAGGGGAGGCAGATACGCAGTATTTT
CDR3 protein: CASSPLGEADTQYF

V gene: TRBV5-1
CDR3 length: 14
D gene: NA
J gene: TRBJ2-7
clone size: NA
CDR3 DNA: TGCGCCAGCAGCTCCCGTGGACAGTCCTACGAGCAGTACTTC
CDR3 protein: CASSSRGQSYEQYF

V gene: TRBV11-3
CDR3 length: 14
D gene: NA
J gene: TRBJ2-3
clone size: once
CDR3 DNA: TGTGCCAGCAGCTTAGATGCCCAGGTGCATACGCAGTATTTT
CDR3 protein: CASSLDAQVHTQYF

V gene: TRBV30
CDR3 length: 16
D gene: NA
J gene: TRBJ2-7
clone size: few
CDR3 DNA: TGTGCCTGGAGTGTACGGGTAGGTCTCGGATACTACGAGCAGTACTTC
CDR3 protein: CAWSVRVGLGYYEQYF

V gene: TRBV11-2
CDR3 length: 15
D gene: NA
J gene: TRBJ1-6
clone size: NA
CDR3 DNA: TGTGCCAGCAGCTTAGATCACGGGTTGGATTCACCCCTCCACTTT
CDR3 protein: CASSLDHGLDSPLHF

V gene: TRBV3-1/TRBV3-2
CDR3 length: 16
D gene: NA
J gene: TRBJ1-1
clone size: NA
CDR3 DNA: TGTGCCAGCAGCCAAGTCGGGACGGGGGTGAACACTGAAGCTTTCTTT
CDR3 protein: CASSQVGTGVNTEAFF

V gene: TRBV7-9
CDR3 length: 14
D gene: NA
J gene: TRBJ1-2
clone size: NA
CDR3 DNA: TGTGCCAGCAGCTTTGCTTCTCTCCTGGCCGGCTACACCTTC
CDR3 protein: CASSFASLLAGYTF

V gene: TRBV19
CDR3 length: 15
D gene: TRBD1
J gene: TRBJ1-6
clone size: few
CDR3 DNA: TGTGCCAGTAGTGGGGGACAGGGCCTGGATTCACCCCTCCACTTT
CDR3 protein: CASSGGQGLDSPLHF

V gene: TRBV6-5
CDR3 length: 15
D gene: TRBD1
J gene: TRBJ1-5
clone size: NA
CDR3 DNA: TGTGCCAGCAGACAGGGGGCCTATAGCAATCAGCCCCAGCATTTT
CDR3 protein: CASRQGAYSNQPQHF

V gene: TRBV3-1/TRBV3-2
CDR3 length: 15
D gene: NA
J gene: TRBJ2-3
clone size: NA
CDR3 DNA: TGTGCCAGCAGCCCTCCGGATAGCGGCACAGATACGCAGTATTTT
CDR3 protein: CASSPPDSGTDTQYF

V gene: TRBV12-3/TRBV12-4
CDR3 length: 13
D gene: NA
J gene: TRBJ1-1
clone size: NA
CDR3 DNA: TGTGCCAGCGCCGGTCGGACAAACACTGAAGCTTTCTTT
CDR3 protein: CASAGRTNTEAFF

V gene: TRBV3-1/TRBV3-2
CDR3 length: 14
D gene: NA
J gene: TRBJ1-6
clone size: NA
CDR3 DNA: TGTGCCAGCAGCCAAGCTCGGGTGCGGTCACCCCTCCACTTT
CDR3 protein: CASSQARVRSPLHF

V gene: TRBV5-8
CDR3 length: 15
D gene: NA
J gene: TRBJ2-7
clone size: NA
CDR3 DNA: TGTGCCAGCAGCCCGTGGGGCAGGGATGACGGCGAGCAGTACTTC
CDR3 protein: CASSPWGRDDGEQYF

V gene: TRBV9
CDR3 length: 15
D gene: NA
J gene: TRBJ2-7
clone size: few
CDR3 DNA: TGTGCCAGCAGCCCCACAGAAGGGGTAACGCGCGAGCAGTACTTC
CDR3 protein: CASSPTEGVTREQYF

V gene: TRBV10-1
CDR3 length: 15
D gene: NA
J gene: TRBJ2-1
clone size: NA
CDR3 DNA: TGCGCCAGCAGTACCGGTCCTGGGCCCTACAATGAGCAGTTCTTC
CDR3 protein: CASSTGPGPYNEQFF

V gene: TRBV5-1
CDR3 length: 16
D gene: TRBD1
J gene: TRBJ1-6
clone size: NA
CDR3 DNA: TGCGCCAGCAGCGCCACAGGGGGCAAGAATAATTCACCCCTCCACTTT
CDR3 protein: CASSATGGKNNSPLHF

V gene: TRBV7-9
CDR3 length: 14
D gene: TRBD2
J gene: TRBJ2-7
clone size: NA
CDR3 DNA: TGTGCCAGCAGCCACAGACTAGCGGTCGACGAGCAGTACTTC
CDR3 protein: CASSHRLAVDEQYF